This T cell receptor beta chain was sequenced in a study of blood T cell repertoires in COVID-19. The CDR3 sequence is 12 residues long. V was cut by 2 bases and J by 4 bases, with 8 bases left in between. CDR1 and CDR2 (germline): SQVTM, ANQGSEA. How the authors handled the data: Amplification with reference gene primers provided the estimates of nucleated cell counts. The protocol was immunoSEQ multiplex PCR, while the TCRdb copy is restricted to in-frame clones and leaves out a portion. V, J and clone size were drawn from that table, and D and trimming were deduced from the DNA. This sample has approximately 440,000 clones, with 90% found just once. Cohort 3 recovered donors had two negative PCRs, clearance, or symptom resolution.

Sequencing used PBMCs or T cells enriched from blood (not recorded which). J is TRBJ2-5 and V is TRBV29-1, with TRBD2 as a possible D gene (5 bases). The sequence was collected from a man between 18 and 35 years old who had recovered from COVID-19. DNA for the CDR3: TGCAGCGTTGAATCTCGGGGAGAGACCCAGTACTTC. It specifies CSVESRGETQYF.